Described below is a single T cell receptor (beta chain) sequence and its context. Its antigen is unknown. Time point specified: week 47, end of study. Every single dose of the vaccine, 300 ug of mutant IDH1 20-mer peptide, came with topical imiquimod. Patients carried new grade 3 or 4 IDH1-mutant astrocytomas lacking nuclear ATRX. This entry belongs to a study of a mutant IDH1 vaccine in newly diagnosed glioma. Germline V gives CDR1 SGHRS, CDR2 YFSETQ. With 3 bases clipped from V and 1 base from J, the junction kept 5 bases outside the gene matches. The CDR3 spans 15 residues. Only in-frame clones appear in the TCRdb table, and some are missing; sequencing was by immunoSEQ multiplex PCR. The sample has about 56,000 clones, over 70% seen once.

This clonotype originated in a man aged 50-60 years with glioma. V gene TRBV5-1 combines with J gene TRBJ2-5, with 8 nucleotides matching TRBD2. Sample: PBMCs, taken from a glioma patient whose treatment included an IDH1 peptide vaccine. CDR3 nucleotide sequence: TGCGCCAGCAGCTGGCGGGGGGCTGGCCAAGAGACCCAGTACTTC. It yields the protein CASSWRGAGQETQYF.